This T cell receptor beta chain was sequenced for a study of molecular identifiers for immune sequencing clone quantification. V shed 8 bases and J shed 4 bases, with 15 bases lying between them. Germline V gene lookup returns CDR1 ENHRY and CDR2 SYGVKD. This CDR3 is 13 amino acids long. Bulk TCR libraries were made with methods that had been previously described and with listed TCR primers. MiXCR was run by TCRdb on the PCR reads, yielding one entry per CDR3 protein. Of about 640,000 distinct CDR3 sequences in the sample, 20% were seen once. Between roughly 18,000 and 1,100,000 sorted cells, with 10%, 30% or 50% RNA, yielded naive CD8 libraries.

Source material: naive CD8+ T cells from blood, with Jurkat cell RNA spiked in. Specified subset: FACS-sorted CD8+CD4-CCR7+CD45RA+ naive T cells. This TCR was recovered from a human donor in good health. Some libraries in this study had Jurkat cell RNA spiked in. V usage is TRBV10-3 and J usage is TRBJ2-7; no definite D call. This CDR3 reads CAISGEMLYEQYF. Here the CDR3 DNA reads TGTGCCATCTCGGGCGAGATGTTATACGAGCAGTACTTC.